The rows below give T cell receptor beta chains drawn from one sample of a study of T cell responses to AZD1222 COVID-19 vaccine. This table comes from immunoSEQ multiplex PCR, and its TCRdb copy is limited to in-frame clones, with some not included. In the table there are about 120,000 clones, 88% of which are singletons. Sample: peripheral blood, taken 28 days after the second AZD1222 dose. The receptors were sampled from an adult who received the AZD1222 COVID-19 vaccine. Each CDR3 is given with its conserved first and last residue. Fields, in order: CDR3 protein, CDR3 DNA, CDR3 length, J gene, V gene, D gene. D genes are given only for firm matches.

CAWSPLRGGYTF TGTGCCTGGAGCCCTCTCAGGGGTGGCTACACCTTC 12 TRBJ1-2 TRBV30 -
CASSLASLARESPSSYNEQFF TGTGCCAGCAGTTTGGCCTCTTTAGCGAGAGAAAGTCCGAGCTCCTACAATGAGCAGTTCTTC 21 TRBJ2-1 TRBV27 -
CASSSGLAGAYEQYF TGTGCCAGCAGTTCGGGACTAGCGGGGGCTTACGAGCAGTACTTC 15 TRBJ2-7 TRBV27 TRBD2
CASSLARPVNYGYTF TGTGCCAGCAGCTTAGCGCGTCCGGTTAACTATGGCTACACCTTC 15 TRBJ1-2 TRBV7-9 -
CASSTGVQETQYF TGTGCCAGTAGTACAGGGGTCCAAGAGACCCAGTACTTC 13 TRBJ2-5 TRBV19 -
CARSAGPGTGGDTGELFF TGTGCCCGCAGCGCAGGCCCGGGGACAGGGGGGGACACCGGGGAGCTGTTTTTT 18 TRBJ2-2 TRBV9 TRBD1
CATSDSSGTNPYEQYF TGTGCCACCAGTGATTCCTCCGGGACTAACCCCTACGAGCAGTACTTC 16 TRBJ2-7 TRBV24-1 TRBD2
CASSKPNYRDQPQHF TGTGCCAGCAGCAAACCGAATTACAGGGATCAGCCCCAGCATTTT 15 TRBJ1-5 TRBV21-1 -
CASSSPQGSSSPLHF TGTGCCAGTAGTTCCCCGCAGGGTAGCAGTTCACCCCTCCACTTT 15 TRBJ1-6 TRBV19 -
CASSFARGLAEAFF TGTGCCAGCAGCTTTGCCAGGGGGCTGGCTGAAGCTTTCTTT 14 TRBJ1-1 TRBV11-1 TRBD1
CASGGRPEGNSPLHF TGCGCCAGCGGTGGTCGTCCGGAGGGCAATTCACCCCTCCACTTT 15 TRBJ1-6 TRBV10-1 -
CASSRPGRLDGYTF TGTGCCAGCAGCCGACCTGGGAGACTTGATGGCTACACCTTC 14 TRBJ1-2 TRBV28 -
CASSLEAAGGNNEQFF TGTGCCAGCAGCTTAGAAGCAGCGGGAGGGAACAATGAGCAGTTCTTC 16 TRBJ2-1 TRBV11-3 TRBD2
CASSFTVNTEAFF TGTGCCAGCAGTTTTACGGTGAACACTGAAGCTTTCTTT 13 TRBJ1-1 TRBV28 -